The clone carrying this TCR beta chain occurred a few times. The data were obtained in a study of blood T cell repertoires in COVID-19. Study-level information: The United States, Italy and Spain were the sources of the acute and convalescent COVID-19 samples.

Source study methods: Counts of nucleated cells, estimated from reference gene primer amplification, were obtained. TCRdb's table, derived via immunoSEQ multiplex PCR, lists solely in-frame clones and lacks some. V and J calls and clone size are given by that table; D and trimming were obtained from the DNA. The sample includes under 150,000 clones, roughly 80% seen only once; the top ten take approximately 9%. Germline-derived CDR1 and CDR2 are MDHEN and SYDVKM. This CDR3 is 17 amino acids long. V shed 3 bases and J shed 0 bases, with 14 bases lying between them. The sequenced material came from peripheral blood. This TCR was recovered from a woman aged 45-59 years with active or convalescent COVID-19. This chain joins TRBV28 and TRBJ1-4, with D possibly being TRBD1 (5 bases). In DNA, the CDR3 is TGTGCCAGCAGTTTTGGGGCACTCCTTGCAACTAATGAAAAACTGTTTTTT. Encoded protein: CASSFGALLATNEKLFF.